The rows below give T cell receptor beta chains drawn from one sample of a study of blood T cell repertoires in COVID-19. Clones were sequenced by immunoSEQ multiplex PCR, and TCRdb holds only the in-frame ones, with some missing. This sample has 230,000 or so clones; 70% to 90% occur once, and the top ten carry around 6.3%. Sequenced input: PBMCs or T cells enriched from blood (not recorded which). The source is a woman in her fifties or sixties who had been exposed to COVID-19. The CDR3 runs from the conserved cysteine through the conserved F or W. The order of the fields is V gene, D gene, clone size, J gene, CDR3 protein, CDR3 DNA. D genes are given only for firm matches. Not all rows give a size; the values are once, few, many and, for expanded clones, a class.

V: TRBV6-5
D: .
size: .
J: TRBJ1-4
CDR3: CASGPSSTNEKLFF
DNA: TGTGCCAGCGGGCCCTCTTCAACTAATGAAAAACTGTTTTTT

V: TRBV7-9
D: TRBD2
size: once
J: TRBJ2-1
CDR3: CASSLSPRSLAGANEQFF
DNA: TGTGCCAGCAGCTTATCGCCAAGGTCACTAGCGGGGGCCAATGAGCAGTTCTTC

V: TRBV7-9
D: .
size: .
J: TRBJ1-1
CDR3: CASSLKGRSTEAFF
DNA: TGTGCCAGCAGCTTAAAGGGGAGGAGCACTGAAGCTTTCTTT

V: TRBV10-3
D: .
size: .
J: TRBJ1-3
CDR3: CAISESRRGGSSGNTIYF
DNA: TGTGCCATCAGTGAGTCGAGGAGGGGAGGAAGCTCTGGAAACACCATATATTTT

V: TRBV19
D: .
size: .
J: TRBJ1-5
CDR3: CASRHRVLNQPQHF
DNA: TGTGCCAGTAGGCACAGGGTGCTCAATCAGCCCCAGCATTTT

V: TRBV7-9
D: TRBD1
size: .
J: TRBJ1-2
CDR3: CASSPTGGVYGYTF
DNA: TGTGCCAGCAGCCCGACAGGGGGCGTCTATGGCTACACCTTC

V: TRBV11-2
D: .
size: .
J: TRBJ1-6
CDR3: CASSGGSSSYNSPLHF
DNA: TGTGCCAGCAGTGGCGGGTCGAGCTCCTATAATTCACCCCTCCACTTT

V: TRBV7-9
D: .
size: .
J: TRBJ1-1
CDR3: CASSHGGSTEAFF
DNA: TGTGCCAGCAGTCATGGGGGGAGCACTGAAGCTTTCTTT

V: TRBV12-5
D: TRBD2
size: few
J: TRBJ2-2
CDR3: CASGLIRDYVTGELFF
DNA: TGTGCTAGTGGTTTGATTCGGGACTACGTCACCGGGGAGCTGTTTTTT

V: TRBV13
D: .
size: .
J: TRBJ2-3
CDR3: CASSLGLFTDTQYF
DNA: TGTGCCAGCAGCTTGGGACTGTTCACAGATACGCAGTATTTT